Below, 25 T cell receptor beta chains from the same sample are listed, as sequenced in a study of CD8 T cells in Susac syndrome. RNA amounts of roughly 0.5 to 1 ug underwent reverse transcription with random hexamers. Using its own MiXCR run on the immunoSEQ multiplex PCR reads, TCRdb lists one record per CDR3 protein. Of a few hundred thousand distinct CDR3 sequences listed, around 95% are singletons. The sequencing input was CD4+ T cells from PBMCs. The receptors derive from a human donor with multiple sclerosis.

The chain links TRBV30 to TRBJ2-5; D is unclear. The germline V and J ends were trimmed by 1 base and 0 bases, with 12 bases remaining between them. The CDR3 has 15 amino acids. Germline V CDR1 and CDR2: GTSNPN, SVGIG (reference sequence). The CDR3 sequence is CAWSAGSWYQETQYF. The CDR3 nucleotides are TGTGCCTGGAGTGCAGGCTCATGGTACCAAGAGACCCAGTACTTC.

CDR3: CASRMGPPFYYGYTF. The CDR3 nucleotides read TGTGCCAGCCGGATGGGTCCACCGTTTTACTATGGCTACACCTTC. This chain joins TRBV21-1 and TRBJ1-2. TRBV21-1 is listed as a pseudogene. This CDR3 comprises 15 residues.

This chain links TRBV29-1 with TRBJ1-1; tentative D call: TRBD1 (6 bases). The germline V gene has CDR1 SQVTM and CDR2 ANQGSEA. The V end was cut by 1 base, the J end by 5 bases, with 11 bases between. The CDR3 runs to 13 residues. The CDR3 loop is CSVEGWGATEAFF. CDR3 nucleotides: TGCAGCGTTGAAGGGTGGGGGGCGACTGAAGCTTTCTTT.

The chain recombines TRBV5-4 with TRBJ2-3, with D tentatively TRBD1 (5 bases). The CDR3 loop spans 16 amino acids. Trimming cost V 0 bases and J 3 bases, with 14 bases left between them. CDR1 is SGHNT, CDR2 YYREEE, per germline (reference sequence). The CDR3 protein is CASSLVGVKGTDTQYF. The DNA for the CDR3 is TGTGCCAGCAGCTTGGTAGGGGTAAAGGGGACAGATACGCAGTATTTT.

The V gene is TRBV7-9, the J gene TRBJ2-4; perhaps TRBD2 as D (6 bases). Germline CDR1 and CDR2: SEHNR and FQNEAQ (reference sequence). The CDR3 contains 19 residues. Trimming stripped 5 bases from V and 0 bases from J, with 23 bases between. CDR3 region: CASSQITGLNRIAKNIQYF. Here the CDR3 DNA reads TGTGCCAGCAGCCAAATCACAGGACTAAATCGTATAGCCAAAAACATTCAGTACTTC. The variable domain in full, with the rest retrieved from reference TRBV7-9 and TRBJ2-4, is DTGVSQNPRHKITKRGQNVTFRCDPISEHNRLYWYRQTLGQGPEFLTYFQNEAQLEKSRLLSDRFSAERPKGSFSTLEIQRTEQGDSAMYLCASSQITGLNRIAKNIQYFGAGTRLSVL.

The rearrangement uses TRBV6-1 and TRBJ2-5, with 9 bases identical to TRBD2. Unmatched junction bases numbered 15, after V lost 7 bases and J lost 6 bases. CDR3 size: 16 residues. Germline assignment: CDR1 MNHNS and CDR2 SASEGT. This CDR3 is CASTPAGGGARKTQYF. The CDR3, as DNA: TGTGCCAGCACCCCCGCCGGCGGGGGGGCCCGGAAGACCCAGTACTTC.

CDR3 amino acids: CASSIGTATEAFF. For the CDR3, the DNA is TGTGCCAGTAGTATAGGTACAGCCACTGAAGCTTTCTTT. This rearrangement joins TRBV19 to TRBJ1-1; no clear D. Trimming pared 1 base from V and 4 bases from J, leaving 7 bases between. The CDR3 consists of 13 residues. Germline V gene sequence: CDR1 LNHDA, CDR2 SQIVND (reference sequence).

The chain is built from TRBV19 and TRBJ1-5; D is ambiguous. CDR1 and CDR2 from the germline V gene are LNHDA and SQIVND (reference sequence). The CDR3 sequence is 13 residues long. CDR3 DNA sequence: TGTGCGACGCAGAGTTATAGCAATCAGCCCCAGCATTTT. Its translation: CATQSYSNQPQHF.

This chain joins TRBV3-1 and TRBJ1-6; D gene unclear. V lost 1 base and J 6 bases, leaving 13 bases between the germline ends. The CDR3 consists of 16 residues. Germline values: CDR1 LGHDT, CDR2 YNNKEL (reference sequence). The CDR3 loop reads CASSQVWGTGNSPLHF. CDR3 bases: TGTGCCAGCAGCCAAGTCTGGGGAACGGGTAATTCACCCCTCCACTTT. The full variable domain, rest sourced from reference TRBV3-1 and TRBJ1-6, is DTAVSQTPKYLVTQMGNDKSIKCEQNLGHDTMYWYKQDSKKFLKIMFSYNNKELIINETVPNRFSPKSPDKAHLNLHINSLELGDSAVYFCASSQVWGTGNSPLHFGNGTRLTVT.

The DNA of the CDR3 is TGTGCCAGCAGCTTAGCGAGCCGGGACTCTTGGGGGACCACAGATACGCAGTATTTT. It translates to CASSLASRDSWGTTDTQYF. The chain joins TRBV7-8 to TRBJ2-3, with TRBD2 as a possible D gene (6 bases). From germline, CDR1 is SGHVS and CDR2 FQNEAQ. V lost 0 bases and J 2 bases, leaving 21 bases between the germline ends. This CDR3 region has 19 residues. The whole variable domain, remainder taken from reference TRBV7-8 and TRBJ2-3, is GAGVSQSPRYKVAKRGQDVALRCDPISGHVSLFWYQQALGQGPEFLTYFQNEAQLDKSGLPSDRFFAERPEGSVSTLKIQRTQQEDSAVYLCASSLASRDSWGTTDTQYFGPGTRLTVL.

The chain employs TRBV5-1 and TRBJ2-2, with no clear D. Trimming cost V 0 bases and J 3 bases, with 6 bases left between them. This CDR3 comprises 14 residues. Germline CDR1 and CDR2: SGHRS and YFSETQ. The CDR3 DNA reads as TGCGCCAGCAGCTTGGGACGACACACCGGGGAGCTGTTTTTT. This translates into CASSLGRHTGELFF. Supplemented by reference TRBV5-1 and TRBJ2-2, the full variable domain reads KAGVTQTPRYLIKTRGQQVTLSCSPISGHRSVSWYQQTPGQGLQFLFEYFSETQRNKGNFPGRFSGRQFSNSRSEMNVSTLELGDSALYLCASSLGRHTGELFFGEGSRLTVL.

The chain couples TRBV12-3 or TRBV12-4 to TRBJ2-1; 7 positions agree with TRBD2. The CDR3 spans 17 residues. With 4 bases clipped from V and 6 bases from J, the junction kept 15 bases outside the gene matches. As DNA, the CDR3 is TGTGCCAGCAGTTACCCGAGGGGCGGGGGACCCCTCAATGAGCAGTTCTTC. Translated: CASSYPRGGGPLNEQFF.

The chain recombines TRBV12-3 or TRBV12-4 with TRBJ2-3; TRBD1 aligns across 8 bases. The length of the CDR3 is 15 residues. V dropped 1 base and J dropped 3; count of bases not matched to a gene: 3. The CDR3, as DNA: TGTGCCAGCAGTTTAGGACAGGGGTGGACAGATACGCAGTATTTT. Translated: CASSLGQGWTDTQYF.

In DNA form, the CDR3 reads TGTGCCTGGAGTTCTAACTATGGCTACACCTTC. Translating it yields CAWSSNYGYTF. The chain uses TRBV30 and TRBJ1-2; D is ambiguous. V lost 2 bases and J 0 bases, leaving 1 base between the germline ends. The CDR3 contains 11 residues. Germline loops: CDR1 GTSNPN, CDR2 SVGIG (reference sequence).

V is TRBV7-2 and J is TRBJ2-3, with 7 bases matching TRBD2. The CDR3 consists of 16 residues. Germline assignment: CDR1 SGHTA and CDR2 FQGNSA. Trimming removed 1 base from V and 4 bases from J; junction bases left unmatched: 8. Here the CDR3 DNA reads TGTGCCAGCAGCTTAGGGAGCGGGATCGGGGCAGATACGCAGTATTTT. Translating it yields CASSLGSGIGADTQYF.

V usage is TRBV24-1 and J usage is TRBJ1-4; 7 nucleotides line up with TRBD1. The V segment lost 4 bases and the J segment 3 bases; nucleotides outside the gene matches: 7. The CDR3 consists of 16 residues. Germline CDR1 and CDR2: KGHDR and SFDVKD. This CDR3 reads CATSENTGVSNEKLFF. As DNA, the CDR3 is TGTGCCACCAGTGAGAATACAGGGGTCTCTAATGAAAAACTGTTTTTT.

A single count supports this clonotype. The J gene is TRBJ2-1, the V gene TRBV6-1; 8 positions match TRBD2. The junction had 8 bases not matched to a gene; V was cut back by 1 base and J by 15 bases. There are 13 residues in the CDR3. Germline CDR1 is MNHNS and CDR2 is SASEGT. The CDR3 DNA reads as TGTGCCAGCAGTGAAGGGCCCCAGCGGGAGAGGTTCTTC. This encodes CASSEGPQRERFF.

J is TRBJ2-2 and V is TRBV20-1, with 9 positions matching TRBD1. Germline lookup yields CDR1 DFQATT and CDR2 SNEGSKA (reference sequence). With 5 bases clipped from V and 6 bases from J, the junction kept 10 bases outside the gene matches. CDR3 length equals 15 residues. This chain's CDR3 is CSAHPGQGSAGELFF. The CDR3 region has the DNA TGCAGTGCTCATCCGGGACAGGGCTCAGCCGGGGAGCTGTTTTTT.

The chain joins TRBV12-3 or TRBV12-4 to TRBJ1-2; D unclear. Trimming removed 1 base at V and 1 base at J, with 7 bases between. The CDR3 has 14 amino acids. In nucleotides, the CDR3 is TGTGCCAGCAGTTTAGGAGGGATTAACTATGGCTACACCTTC. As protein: CASSLGGINYGYTF.

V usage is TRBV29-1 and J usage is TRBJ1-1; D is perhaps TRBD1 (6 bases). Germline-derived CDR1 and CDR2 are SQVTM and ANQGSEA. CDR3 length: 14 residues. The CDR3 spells CGYRVGPVGTEAFF. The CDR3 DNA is TGCGGCTACAGGGTCGGGCCGGTAGGCACTGAAGCTTTCTTT.

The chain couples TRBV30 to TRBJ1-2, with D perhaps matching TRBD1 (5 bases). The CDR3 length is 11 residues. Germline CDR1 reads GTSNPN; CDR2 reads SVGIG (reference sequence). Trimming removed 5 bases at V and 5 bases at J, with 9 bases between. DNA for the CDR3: TGTGCCTGGCAGGGCGTATATGGCTACACCTTC. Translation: CAWQGVYGYTF.

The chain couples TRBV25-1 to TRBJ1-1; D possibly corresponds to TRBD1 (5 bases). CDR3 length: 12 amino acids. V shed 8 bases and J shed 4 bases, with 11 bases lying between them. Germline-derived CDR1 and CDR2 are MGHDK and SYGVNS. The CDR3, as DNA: TGTGCCAGCGGGCCAGGGCCCACTGAAGCTTTCTTT. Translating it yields CASGPGPTEAFF.

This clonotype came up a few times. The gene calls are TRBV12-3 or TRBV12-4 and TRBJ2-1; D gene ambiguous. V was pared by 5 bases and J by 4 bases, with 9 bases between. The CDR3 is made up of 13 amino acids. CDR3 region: CASSPGPYNEQFF. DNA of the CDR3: TGTGCCAGCAGTCCCGGCCCGTACAATGAGCAGTTCTTC.

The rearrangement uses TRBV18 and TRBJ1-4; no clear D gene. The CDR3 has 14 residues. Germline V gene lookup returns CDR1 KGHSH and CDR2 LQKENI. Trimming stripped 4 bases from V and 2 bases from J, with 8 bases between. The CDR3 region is CASSLRETNEKLFF. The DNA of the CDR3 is TGTGCCAGCTCACTTCGCGAGACTAATGAAAAACTGTTTTTT. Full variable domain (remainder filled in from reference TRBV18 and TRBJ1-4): NAGVMQNPRHLVRRRGQEARLRCSPMKGHSHVYWYRQLPEEGLKFMVYLQKENIIDESGMPKERFSAEFPKEGPSILRIQQVVRGDSAAYFCASSLRETNEKLFFGSGTQLSVL.

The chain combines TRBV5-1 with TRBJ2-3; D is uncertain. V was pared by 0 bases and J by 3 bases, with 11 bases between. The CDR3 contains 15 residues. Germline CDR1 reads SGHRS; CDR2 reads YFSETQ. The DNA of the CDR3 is TGCGCCAGCAGCTTGGGGTTCGTGTCGACAGATACGCAGTATTTT. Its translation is CASSLGFVSTDTQYF.